This T cell receptor beta chain was obtained from a study of blood T cell repertoires in COVID-19. Study summary: COVID-19 samples, acute and convalescent, were from the United States, Italy and Spain.

Per the original data handling: Researchers report that nucleated cell counts were estimated from reference gene primer amplification. Repertoires were generated with immunoSEQ multiplex PCR, while TCRdb's copy carries only in-frame clones and drops some. V and J calls and clone size follow that table, whereas D and trimming were derived from the DNA. Of 250,000 to 350,000 clones in the sample, 90% are singletons; the top ten hold more than 0.95%. The germline V gene encodes CDR1 SEHNR and CDR2 FQNEAQ (reference sequence). The ends lost 4 bases at V and 2 bases at J; junction bases unmatched: 5. This CDR3 has 17 residues. The participants were between about 18 and 90 years old and came from some 23 US areas.

The V and J genes are TRBV7-9 and TRBJ2-7; 16 bases map to TRBD2. The sample comprised PBMCs or T cells enriched from blood (not recorded which). This receptor was obtained from a young woman who had recovered from COVID-19. The CDR3 loop is CASSWGLAGGPAYEQYF. CDR3 DNA sequence: TGTGCCAGCAGCTGGGGACTAGCGGGAGGGCCAGCCTACGAGCAGTACTTC.